These 18 T cell receptor beta chains were sequenced from one sample in a study of chemoradiotherapy in HPV16-positive cancers. Profiling relied on immunoSEQ multiplex PCR, and the TCRdb table lists in-frame clones only, not all of them. This table holds more than 12,000 clones, 88% found once. The sequenced sample was blood, obtained from a patient who underwent chemoradiotherapy. These receptor sequences come from a human donor with HPV-associated anogenital cancer.

The rearrangement uses TRBV19 and TRBJ2-7; 7 bases match TRBD2. The CDR3 is 16 residues long. Trimming at V came to 0 bases and at J to 3 bases, leaving 8 bases not matched to a gene. CDR1 is LNHDA and CDR2 is SQIVND in the germline V gene (reference sequence). DNA for the CDR3: TGTGCCAGTAGTATAGATGCCAGGGACTACTTCTACGAGCAGTACTTC. Its protein is CASSIDARDYFYEQYF.

The chain links TRBV5-1 to TRBJ1-3; 7 positions agree with TRBD1. Per germline, CDR1 SGHRS and CDR2 YFSETQ. V was clipped by 4 bases and J by 8 bases; unmatched bases: 9. This CDR3 is 14 amino acids long. The DNA of the CDR3 is TGCGCCAGCAGCCCCGGACAGGCCCGGGACACCATATATTTT. Residues: CASSPGQARDTIYF.

On this clone: A read error is possible here, since a much larger clone lies one base away. V usage is TRBV6-5 and J usage is TRBJ1-2, with TRBD1 matching over 7 bases. Looked up from germline, CDR1 is MNHEY and CDR2 is SVGAGI. CDR3 length equals 15 residues. This CDR3 reads CAGSPTGSSNYGYTF. DNA for the CDR3: TGTGCCGGCAGCCCGACAGGGTCCAGTAATTATGGCTACACCTTC.

The chain is built from TRBV6-4 and TRBJ2-3; 11 bases line up with TRBD1. The CDR3 spans 14 residues. V lost 6 bases, J lost 5 bases, and 4 bases stayed unmatched. Germline V lookup: CDR1 MRHNA, CDR2 SNTAGT. The CDR3 here is CASSGQGAEDTQYF. Written as DNA, the CDR3 is TGTGCCAGCAGCGGACAGGGGGCGGAAGATACGCAGTATTTT.

CDR3 DNA: TGTGCCAGCAGTCAACTCTTTGCGACCTCCTACAATGAGCAGTTCTTC. It encodes CASSQLFATSYNEQFF. The gene calls are TRBV2 and TRBJ2-1; D remains unclear. Germline V lookup: CDR1 SNHLY, CDR2 FYNNEI. This CDR3 contains 16 residues. V lost 5 bases to trimming and J lost 0 bases, with 14 bases between them.

V and J are TRBV4-1 and TRBJ2-5, with TRBD2 matching 8 bases. With 1 base clipped from V and 0 bases from J, the junction kept 4 bases outside the gene matches. Germline CDR1 and CDR2: MGHRA and YSYEKL. This CDR3 contains 16 residues. The chain's CDR3 is CASSQGERENQETQYF. The DNA of the CDR3 is TGCGCCAGCAGCCAAGGAGAGCGGGAGAACCAAGAGACCCAGTACTTC.

V is TRBV7-2 and J is TRBJ2-1, with 7 bases that match TRBD2. V lost 6 bases to trimming and J lost 5 bases; unmatched junction nucleotides: 7. The CDR3 sequence is 14 residues long. Germline lookup yields CDR1 SGHTA and CDR2 FQGNSA. The chain's CDR3 is CASSRASGNNEQFF. CDR3 nucleotide sequence: TGTGCCAGCAGTAGGGCTAGCGGCAACAATGAGCAGTTCTTC.

This clone has only a few counts. The chain carries TRBV11-2 and TRBJ2-7; a possible D gene is TRBD2 (6 bases). The germline gives CDR1 SGHAT, CDR2 FQNNGV. This CDR3 is built from 14 residues. The V gene lost 1 base and the J gene lost 7 bases, with 14 bases spanning the gap. CDR3 nucleotide sequence: TGTGCCAGCAGCTTAGGGCGGGGTATTTGGGAGCAGTACTTC. It yields the protein CASSLGRGIWEQYF.

This clone appeared a single time. The DNA of the CDR3 is TGTGCCAGCAGCTTTGACACCATCGAGCAGTACTTC. It translates to CASSFDTIEQYF. This sequence joins TRBV5-8 and TRBJ2-7; D is uncertain. Trimming pared 2 bases from V and 6 bases from J, leaving 9 bases between. Germline V gene data show CDR1 as SGHTS and CDR2 as YDEGEE. The CDR3 spans 12 residues.

The CDR3 nucleotides are TGTGCCAGCAGCTTGGCCTTAGAGACCCAGTACTTC. Its protein product is CASSLALETQYF. The rearrangement joins TRBV5-4 to TRBJ2-5; D unclear. Trimming removed 0 bases at V and 4 bases at J, with 4 bases between. This CDR3 comprises 12 residues. Germline assignment: CDR1 SGHNT and CDR2 YYREEE (reference sequence).

V usage is TRBV30 and J usage is TRBJ2-7; D is ambiguous. The CDR3 sequence is 12 residues long. V shed 5 bases and J shed 2 bases, with 10 bases lying between them. Germline-derived CDR1 and CDR2 are GTSNPN and SVGIG (reference sequence). The CDR3, as DNA: TGTGCCTGGGGACCCACCGCCTACGAGCAGTACTTC. Translated, it gives CAWGPTAYEQYF.

This clone occurred once. The V and J genes are TRBV6-5 and TRBJ2-1; 9 nucleotides align to TRBD2. The germline V gene has CDR1 MNHEY and CDR2 SVGAGI. The V gene end was trimmed by 6 bases and the J gene end by 7 bases; junction bases not matched to a gene: 10. This CDR3 is built from 15 residues. The CDR3 DNA sequence: TGTGCCAGCAGAAGCCCGGCGGGGGGGTCGAATGAGCAGTTCTTC. Translating it yields CASRSPAGGSNEQFF.

The chain links TRBV5-5 to TRBJ2-7, with D possibly TRBD2 on 7 matching bases. This CDR3 is built from 15 residues. Trimming removed 1 base at V and 2 bases at J, with 13 bases between. Germline V gives CDR1 SGHKS, CDR2 YYEKEE (reference sequence). CDR3 sequence reads: CASSLYGGLTYEQYF. The CDR3 DNA reads as TGTGCCAGCAGCTTGTACGGGGGGCTAACCTACGAGCAGTACTTC.

V is TRBV23-1 and J is TRBJ2-3; D ambiguous. TRBV23-1 is an ORF, with its function uncertain. V lost 0 bases and J lost 2, with 3 bases in between. The CDR3 loop spans 13 amino acids. CDR3 nucleotide sequence: TGCGCCAGCAGTCAATCAAACACAGATACGCAGTATTTT. Its protein is CASSQSNTDTQYF.

CDR3: CASSAQKLTGLATEAFF. The CDR3 bases are TGTGCCAGCAGTGCCCAAAAACTGACAGGGTTGGCCACTGAAGCTTTCTTT. This chain connects TRBV6-1 to TRBJ1-1, with 7 bases identical to TRBD1. Trimming cost V 4 bases and J 4 bases; bases outside gene matches: 15. The CDR3 totals 17 residues. Germline V gives CDR1 MNHNS, CDR2 SASEGT.

V and J are TRBV9 and TRBJ1-5, with D possibly being TRBD1 (5 bases). V lost 3 bases and J lost 3, with 16 bases in between. The CDR3 has 16 amino acids. In germline, CDR1 is SGDLS, CDR2 YYNGEE. CDR3 nucleotides: TGTGCCAGCAGCGCCGGGATGGGGCTCCCCAATCAGCCCCAGCATTTT. This translates into CASSAGMGLPNQPQHF.

The chain combines TRBV5-1 with TRBJ1-1; D call uncertain. V was pared by 3 bases and J by 8 bases, with 8 bases between. Germline CDR1 is SGHRS and CDR2 is YFSETQ. CDR3 length equals 11 residues. In nucleotides, the CDR3 is TGCGCCAGCAGCTCAGAAGTAGAAGCTTTCTTT. It codes for CASSSEVEAFF.

The chain carries TRBV4-2 and TRBJ1-3; D ambiguous. The CDR3 has 15 amino acids. V lost 0 bases and J lost 3, with 9 bases in between. The germline V gene has CDR1 LGHNA and CDR2 YNFKEQ. Here the CDR3 DNA reads TGTGCCAGCAGCCAAGATGTCGCTGGTGGAAACACCATATATTTT. Translating gives CASSQDVAGGNTIYF.